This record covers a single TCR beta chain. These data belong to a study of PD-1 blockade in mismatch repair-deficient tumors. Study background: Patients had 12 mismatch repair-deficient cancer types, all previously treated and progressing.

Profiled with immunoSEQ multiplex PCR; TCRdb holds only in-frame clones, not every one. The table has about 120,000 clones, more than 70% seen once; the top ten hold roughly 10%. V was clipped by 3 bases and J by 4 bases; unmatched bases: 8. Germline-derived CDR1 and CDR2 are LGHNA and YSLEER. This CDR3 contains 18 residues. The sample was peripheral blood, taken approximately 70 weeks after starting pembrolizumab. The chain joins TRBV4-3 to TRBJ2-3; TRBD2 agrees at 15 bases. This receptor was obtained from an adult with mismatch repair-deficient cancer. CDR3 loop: CASSHVGLAGGSADTQYF. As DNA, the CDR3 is TGCGCCAGCAGCCACGTGGGACTAGCGGGAGGCTCCGCAGATACGCAGTATTTT.